This T cell receptor (beta chain) stems from a study of T cells in tuberculosis. TCRdb keeps only in-frame clones here, not all; method: immunoSEQ multiplex PCR. The data show around 41,000 clones, with 94% seen just once and about 2% held by the top ten. Trimming removed 5 bases from V and 11 bases from J; junction bases left unmatched: 16. The CDR3 spans 16 residues. Looked up from germline, CDR1 is SGHTA and CDR2 is FQGTGA. The sequencing sample was made of PBMCs. The chain has TRBV7-3 and TRBJ2-1; 9 nucleotides match TRBD1. This TCR derives from a donor aged 10-29 years with latent tuberculosis or without tuberculosis infection. Some clones in this sample may be carry-over from other donors' samples. The CDR3 nucleotides are TGTGCCAGCAGCCCACAGGGGGCAGGGCTAGCGGATCAGCAGTTCTTC. Translated, it gives CASSPQGAGLADQQFF.